Following are 13 T cell receptor beta chains from one sample sequenced in a study of CD8+ T cells in alopecia areata. Indicated treatment: oral pan-JAK inhibitor, 5-10 mg twice daily. The sequencing template was cDNA reverse transcribed from extracted RNA. Only in-frame clones appear in the TCRdb table, and some are missing; sequencing was by immunoSEQ multiplex PCR. The data hold some 190,000 clones, with just over 65% observed a single time. Sample: CD4+ T cells sorted from blood, taken at approximately week 44, from a patient treated with tofacitinib. These receptors were obtained from a human donor with alopecia areata.

This clone has just a few counts. The chain employs TRBV10-3 and TRBJ2-5; perhaps TRBD1 as D (5 bases). This CDR3 spans 14 amino acids. Germline-derived CDR1 and CDR2 are ENHRY and SYGVKD. V lost 4 bases to trimming and J lost 4 bases, with 13 bases between them. CDR3 residues: CAISAQGRRETQYF. In nucleotides, the CDR3 is TGTGCCATCAGTGCTCAGGGAAGGAGAGAGACCCAGTACTTC.

This clone appeared a single time. This chain connects TRBV25-1 to TRBJ2-6; D is ambiguous. CDR1 is MGHDK, CDR2 SYGVNS, per germline. CDR3 size: 16 residues. Trimming stripped 3 bases from V and 3 bases from J, with 12 bases between. This CDR3 reads CASSDRRVLGANVLTF. For the CDR3, the DNA is TGTGCCAGCAGTGATCGTCGGGTCCTTGGGGCCAACGTCCTGACTTTC.

J is TRBJ2-5 and V is TRBV29-1; the D gene is possibly TRBD1 (6 bases). This CDR3 has 13 amino acids. The ends were cut back, 6 bases at V and 9 bases at J, with 20 bases in the middle. Germline V gene data show CDR1 as SQVTM and CDR2 as ANQGSEA. CDR3 sequence: CSVRDQGSGAQYF. The DNA for the CDR3 is TGCAGCGTGCGCGACCAGGGGTCAGGGGCCCAGTACTTC.

This clone was observed once. The rearrangement links TRBV30 to TRBJ1-1; 7 positions match TRBD1. The V gene's germline CDR1 is GTSNPN and CDR2 SVGIG (reference sequence). V lost 4 bases to trimming and J lost 2 bases; unmatched junction nucleotides: 7. The CDR3 spans 14 residues. Here the CDR3 DNA reads TGTGCCTGGACATCGGGACAGCTCAACACTGAAGCTTTCTTT. Protein: CAWTSGQLNTEAFF.

The chain employs TRBV29-1 and TRBJ1-2; 9 bases line up with TRBD1. The CDR3 covers 14 residues. V lost 3 bases, J lost 5 bases, and 7 bases stayed unmatched. Germline V lookup: CDR1 SQVTM, CDR2 ANQGSEA. CDR3 nucleotides: TGCAGCGTTGAGGGGACAGGGAACAAATATGGCTACACCTTC. This codes for CSVEGTGNKYGYTF.

This chain connects TRBV4-3 to TRBJ2-1, with 7 bases that match TRBD2. The junction had 8 bases not matched to a gene; V was cut back by 5 bases and J by 7 bases. The germline V gene encodes CDR1 LGHNA and CDR2 YSLEER. The length of the CDR3 is 14 residues. CDR3 nucleotide sequence: TGCGCCAGCAGCTCCCGGGACTACTATAATGAGCAGTTCTTC. Residues: CASSSRDYYNEQFF.

Only a few counts were recorded for this clone. This chain connects TRBV4-3 to TRBJ2-7; no reliable D call. CDR1 LGHNA and CDR2 YSLEER come from the germline V gene. With 0 bases removed from V and 5 bases from J, the gap between germline ends came to 11 bases. The CDR3 is 14 amino acids. CDR3 in amino acids: CASSQELTWDEQYF. DNA of the CDR3: TGCGCCAGCAGCCAAGAACTAACCTGGGACGAGCAGTACTTC.

The chain carries TRBV9 and TRBJ2-2; D ambiguous. Germline CDR1 is SGDLS and CDR2 is YYNGEE. The CDR3 runs 14 residues. Trimming cost V 6 bases and J 4 bases, with 13 bases left between them. The DNA of the CDR3 is TGTGCCAGCACCGGTGACACCGGCACCGGGGAGCTGTTTTTT. Residues: CASTGDTGTGELFF. The full variable domain, completed using reference TRBV9 and TRBJ2-2, is DSGVTQTPKHLITATGQRVTLRCSPRSGDLSVYWYQQSLDQGLQFLIQYYNGEERAKGNILERFSAQQFPDLHSELNLSSLELGDSALYFCASTGDTGTGELFFGEGSRLTVL.

The chain combines TRBV7-2 with TRBJ1-2; D not resolved. Trimming took off 5 bases at V and 6 bases at J, with 13 bases between the two ends. This CDR3 has 13 residues. Germline V gives CDR1 SGHTA, CDR2 FQGNSA. CDR3 bases: TGTGCCAGCAGCCTGTACAGATCGGATGGCTACACCTTC. Translation gives CASSLYRSDGYTF.

Many counts were recorded for this clone. The chain links TRBV5-8 to TRBJ2-3; no clear D gene. The CDR3 extends over 15 amino acids. V was pared by 0 bases and J by 3 bases, with 11 bases between. The germline V gene encodes CDR1 SGHTS and CDR2 YDEGEE. The CDR3 spells CASSLGSSATDTQYF. The CDR3 DNA reads TGTGCCAGCAGCTTGGGTTCTAGTGCTACAGATACGCAGTATTTT. The full variable domain, completed using reference TRBV5-8 and TRBJ2-3, is EAGVTQSPTHLIKTRGQQATLRCSPISGHTSVYWYQQALGLGLQFLLWYDEGEERNRGNFPPRFSGRQFPNYSSELNVNALELEDSALYLCASSLGSSATDTQYFGPGTRLTVL.

The chain combines TRBV4-2 with TRBJ2-2; D is unclear. Germline V gene sequence: CDR1 LGHNA, CDR2 YNFKEQ. The ends were cut back, 4 bases at V and 4 bases at J, with 19 bases in the middle. The CDR3 is 17 amino acids. This CDR3 reads CASSRTIDGFGTGELFF. CDR3 DNA: TGTGCCAGCAGCCGAACCATCGACGGGTTTGGCACCGGGGAGCTGTTTTTT.

The chain employs TRBV30 and TRBJ1-1, with a tentative D call TRBD1 (5 bases). Germline values: CDR1 GTSNPN, CDR2 SVGIG (reference sequence). Trimming left V 4 bases short and J 5 bases short, with 14 bases between. The CDR3 runs to 13 residues. CDR3 sequence: CAWIMYRGTEAFF. CDR3 nucleotides: TGTGCCTGGATTATGTACCGGGGGACTGAAGCTTTCTTT.

This clone was seen a handful of times. This sample also contains other DNA sequences that code for the same CDR3. The chain links TRBV4-2 to TRBJ2-7, with D hard to call. CDR1 and CDR2 from the germline V gene are LGHNA and YNFKEQ. This CDR3 is built from 11 residues. V was trimmed by 0 bases and J by 3 bases, leaving 0 bases between them. For the CDR3, the DNA is TGTGCCAGCAGCCAAGACTACGAGCAGTACTTC. It encodes CASSQDYEQYF.